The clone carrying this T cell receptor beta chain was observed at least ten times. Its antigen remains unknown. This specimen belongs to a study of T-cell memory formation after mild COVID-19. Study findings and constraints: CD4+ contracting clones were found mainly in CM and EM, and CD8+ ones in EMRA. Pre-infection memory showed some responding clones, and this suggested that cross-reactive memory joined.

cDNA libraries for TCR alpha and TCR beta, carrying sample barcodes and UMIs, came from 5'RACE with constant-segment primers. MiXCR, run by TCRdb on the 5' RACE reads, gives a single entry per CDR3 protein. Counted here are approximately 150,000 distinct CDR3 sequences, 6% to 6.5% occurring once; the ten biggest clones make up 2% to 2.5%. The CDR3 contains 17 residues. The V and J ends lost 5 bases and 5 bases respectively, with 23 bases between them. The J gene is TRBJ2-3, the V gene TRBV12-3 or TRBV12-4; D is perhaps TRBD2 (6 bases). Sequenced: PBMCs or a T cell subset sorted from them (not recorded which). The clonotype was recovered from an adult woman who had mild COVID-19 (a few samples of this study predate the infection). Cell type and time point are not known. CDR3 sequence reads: CASSPTHPGLPRDTQYF. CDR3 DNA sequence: TGTGCCAGCAGTCCCACACACCCCGGACTACCAAGAGATACGCAGTATTTT.